Each of the 22 T cell receptor beta chains below was sequenced from the same sample in a study of CD8 T cells in Susac syndrome. Random hexamers primed reverse transcription of about 0.45 to 1 ug RNA. TCRdb reanalysed the immunoSEQ multiplex PCR reads using MiXCR and keeps one entry per CDR3 protein. The data contain 110,000 or so distinct CDR3 sequences, nearly 95% of them singletons. Sequencing was carried out using CD4+ T cells from PBMCs. The receptors were sampled from a human donor in good health.

The chain combines TRBV28 with TRBJ2-1, with D unclear. V lost 5 bases and J lost 4, with 6 bases in between. CDR3 length: 12 residues. CDR1 and CDR2 from the germline V gene are MDHEN and SYDVKM. This chain's CDR3 is CASSIYYNEQFF. Written as DNA, the CDR3 is TGTGCCAGCAGTATTTATTACAATGAGCAGTTCTTC.

The chain has TRBV7-2 and TRBJ1-1, with unresolved D. CDR3 size: 16 residues. Germline V gives CDR1 SGHTA, CDR2 FQGNSA. V dropped 1 base and J dropped 1 base, with 13 bases sitting between them. CDR3 sequence reads: CASSLDWRDRNTEAFF. The DNA of the CDR3 is TGTGCCAGCAGCTTAGATTGGCGGGATCGGAACACTGAAGCTTTCTTT. Combining the CDR3 with reference TRBV7-2 and TRBJ1-1 gives the whole variable domain GAGVSQSPSNKVTEKGKDVELRCDPISGHTALYWYRQSLGQGLEFLIYFQGNSAPDKSGLPSDRFSAERTGGSVSTLTIQRTQQEDSAVYLCASSLDWRDRNTEAFFGQGTRLTVV.

This chain joins TRBV20-1 and TRBJ2-1, with 7 positions matching TRBD1. CDR1 is DFQATT, CDR2 SNEGSKA, per germline (reference sequence). The V and J ends lost 5 bases and 0 bases, in that order; junction bases with no gene match: 4. The CDR3 covers 14 residues. As DNA, the CDR3 is TGCAGTGCTTGGACAGGAGGCTCCTACAATGAGCAGTTCTTC. Translation: CSAWTGGSYNEQFF.

The rearrangement joins TRBV7-2 to TRBJ2-7; 10 nucleotides line up with TRBD1. The CDR3 has 14 residues. The J segment lost 2 bases and the V segment lost 5 bases, leaving 3 bases of the junction unmatched. Germline V CDR1 and CDR2: SGHTA, FQGNSA. CDR3 residues: CASSGQGGTYEQYF. The CDR3, as DNA: TGTGCCAGCAGCGGACAGGGGGGGACCTACGAGCAGTACTTC.

The rearrangement uses TRBV7-9 and TRBJ2-1; no clear D. CDR3 length: 16 amino acids. Trimming removed 5 bases at V and 0 bases at J, with 14 bases between. Germline V gives CDR1 SEHNR, CDR2 FQNEAQ (reference sequence). As DNA, the CDR3 is TGTGCCAGCAGCGGCACTCGAGGTAGCTCCTACAATGAGCAGTTCTTC. The encoded protein is CASSGTRGSSYNEQFF.

CDR3 in amino acids: CASSQGSNTEAFF. The CDR3, as DNA: TGTGCCAGTAGCCAGGGTTCGAACACTGAAGCTTTCTTT. The V call is TRBV19, the J call TRBJ1-1; tentative D call: TRBD1 (5 bases). The CDR3 runs 13 residues. The germline V gene encodes CDR1 LNHDA and CDR2 SQIVND (reference sequence). V shed 6 bases and J shed 1 base, with 9 bases lying between them. The full variable domain, completed using reference TRBV19 and TRBJ1-1, is DGGITQSPKYLFRKEGQNVTLSCEQNLNHDAMYWYRQDPGQGLRLIYYSQIVNDFQKGDIAEGYSVSREKKESFPLTVTSAQKNPTAFYLCASSQGSNTEAFFGQGTRLTVV.

The chain joins TRBV27 to TRBJ2-2; D unclear. With 2 bases removed from V and 1 base from J, the gap between germline ends came to 2 bases. Germline V gene sequence: CDR1 MNHEY, CDR2 SMNVEV (reference sequence). The CDR3 consists of 13 residues. CDR3: CASSLMNTGELFF. In nucleotides, the CDR3 is TGTGCCAGCAGTTTAATGAACACCGGGGAGCTGTTTTTT.

V usage is TRBV20-1 and J usage is TRBJ2-3; 8 nucleotides align to TRBD2. This CDR3 comprises 15 residues. Germline CDR1 is DFQATT and CDR2 is SNEGSKA (reference sequence). Trimming cost V 2 bases and J 8 bases; bases outside gene matches: 12. The CDR3 region has the DNA TGCAGTGCTAGATCGATCGGGGGGGCCGCCGTTACGCAGTATTTT. Translated, it gives CSARSIGGAAVTQYF.

The chain employs TRBV3-1 and TRBJ2-1, with TRBD2 identical over 9 bases. CDR3 length equals 16 residues. The ends lost 4 bases at V and 4 bases at J; junction bases unmatched: 8. Per the germline V gene, CDR1 is LGHDT and CDR2 is YNNKEL (reference sequence). CDR3 in amino acids: CASSLHGTSRYNEQFF. DNA for the CDR3: TGTGCCAGCAGCCTCCATGGGACTAGCCGATACAATGAGCAGTTCTTC.

V gene TRBV5-6 combines with J gene TRBJ2-1; D uncertain. The CDR3 is made up of 13 amino acids. The germline gives CDR1 SGHDT, CDR2 YYEEEE. V dropped 2 bases and J dropped 7 bases, with 10 bases sitting between them. CDR3 protein: CASSFLSGNEQFF. Written as DNA, the CDR3 is TGTGCCAGCAGCTTTTTATCCGGGAATGAGCAGTTCTTC.

For this clonotype: Lacking the conserved final phenylalanine or tryptophan, this CDR3 likely reflects a read error. The J gene is TRBJ1-1, the V gene TRBV19; D perhaps matches TRBD1 (6 bases). The CDR3 has 14 residues. The germline V gene encodes CDR1 LNHDA and CDR2 SQIVND (reference sequence). Trimming left V 6 bases short and J 4 bases short, with 15 bases between. Written as DNA, the CDR3 is TGTGCCAGTAGATTCCGTGCGGGGGCCACTGAAGCTTTCCTT. Amino acids: CASRFRAGATEAFL.

This clonotype was counted once. J is TRBJ2-7 and V is TRBV7-9, with 9 positions matching TRBD2. The CDR3 is 17 residues long. The germline gives CDR1 SEHNR, CDR2 FQNEAQ (reference sequence). V dropped 5 bases and J dropped 4; count of bases not matched to a gene: 15. The CDR3 bases are TGTGCCAGCAGCCCTCTAGGGGCGGGAGGGCCTTTATACGAGCAGTACTTC. As protein: CASSPLGAGGPLYEQYF. Full variable domain (missing parts from reference TRBV7-9 and TRBJ2-7): DTGVSQNPRHKITKRGQNVTFRCDPISEHNRLYWYRQTLGQGPEFLTYFQNEAQLEKSRLLSDRFSAERPKGSFSTLEIQRTEQGDSAMYLCASSPLGAGGPLYEQYFGPGTRLTVT.

The gene calls are TRBV18 and TRBJ2-7, with a possible D match to TRBD1 (5 bases). V dropped 3 bases and J dropped 5 bases, with 11 bases sitting between them. The CDR3 consists of 13 residues. The germline V gene encodes CDR1 KGHSH and CDR2 LQKENI. In nucleotides, the CDR3 is TGTGCCAGCTCACCTCAGGGTGAAGACGAGCAGTACTTC. It is translated as CASSPQGEDEQYF.

Written as DNA, the CDR3 is TGTGCCAGCAGTTCTAAACTCGGGTCGAATGAGCAGTTCTTC. Translated: CASSSKLGSNEQFF. This rearrangement joins TRBV6-2 or TRBV6-3 to TRBJ2-1; D gene ambiguous. Germline V gives CDR1 MNHEY, CDR2 SVGEGT. This CDR3 is 14 amino acids long. V lost 4 bases and J lost 7, with 14 bases in between.

The chain uses TRBV29-1 and TRBJ1-1; the D gene is possibly TRBD1 (5 bases). This CDR3 comprises 13 residues. The germline gives CDR1 SQVTM, CDR2 ANQGSEA. V gave up 6 bases and J gave up 0 bases, with 11 bases separating them. The CDR3 loop is CSVGGGMNTEAFF. CDR3 nucleotides: TGCAGCGTGGGGGGGGGAATGAACACTGAAGCTTTCTTT.

In DNA form, the CDR3 reads TGTGCCAGCAGCGAGGCGGGGCCGATCAATGAGCAGTTCTTC. Translating it yields CASSEAGPINEQFF. The chain couples TRBV4-2 to TRBJ2-1, with D possibly matching TRBD2 (6 bases). Trimming removed 5 bases from V and 6 bases from J, with 14 bases in between. The CDR3 totals 14 residues. The V gene's germline CDR1 is LGHNA and CDR2 YNFKEQ.

The chain has TRBV12-3 or TRBV12-4 and TRBJ1-2; D call uncertain. The ends were cut back, 7 bases at V and 6 bases at J, with 18 bases in the middle. CDR3 size: 14 residues. CDR3 sequence reads: CASTYLRGINGYTF. The CDR3 bases are TGTGCCAGCACCTACCTACGGGGAATAAATGGCTACACCTTC.

The chain is built from TRBV12-5 and TRBJ2-2; 10 positions match TRBD1. The CDR3 runs to 21 residues. The trim removed 4 bases at V and 1 base at J, leaving 18 bases unmatched. Germline V CDR1 and CDR2: LGHNT, FRNRAP. The CDR3 sequence is CASGSQNRDRGQSLNTGELFF. The CDR3 DNA reads TGTGCTAGTGGTTCTCAAAACCGGGACAGGGGACAATCCCTGAACACCGGGGAGCTGTTTTTT.

V gene TRBV5-6 combines with J gene TRBJ1-2; D call uncertain. Trimming pared 4 bases from V and 5 bases from J, leaving 6 bases between. The germline CDR1 and CDR2 sequences are SGHDT and YYEEEE. This CDR3 region has 11 residues. The CDR3 sequence is CASSGNYGYTF. The CDR3 nucleotides read TGTGCCAGCAGCGGTAATTATGGCTACACCTTC.

The V gene is TRBV29-1, the J gene TRBJ2-1; no clear D gene. This CDR3 has 11 residues. CDR1 SQVTM and CDR2 ANQGSEA come from the germline V gene. V lost 4 bases and J 10 bases, leaving 11 bases between the germline ends. CDR3 sequence (DNA): TGCAGCGTTGTATTAGGTCGGGAGCAGTTCTTC. Translation: CSVVLGREQFF.

The chain couples TRBV18 to TRBJ1-1; TRBD1 might be the D (6 bases). The V end was cut by 2 bases, the J end by 0 bases, with 13 bases between. Per germline, CDR1 KGHSH and CDR2 LQKENI. The length of the CDR3 is 16 residues. CDR3 nucleotides: TGTGCCAGCTCACCAGTCCCCACAGGGTTGAACACTGAAGCTTTCTTT. Translation: CASSPVPTGLNTEAFF.

The rearrangement joins TRBV2 to TRBJ2-3, with 7 bases identical to TRBD1. CDR3 size: 16 residues. After removal of 7 bases from V and 4 bases from J, the junction contained 14 bases not matched to a gene. The germline V gene has CDR1 SNHLY and CDR2 FYNNEI. This CDR3 is CASISAKTGIPDTQYF. For the CDR3, the DNA is TGTGCCAGCATATCGGCTAAGACAGGGATTCCAGATACGCAGTATTTT.